The 14 T cell receptor beta chains listed next were all sequenced from one sample in a study of a mutant IDH1 vaccine in newly diagnosed glioma. Their antigens are not known. The data were produced by immunoSEQ multiplex PCR, yet TCRdb's version contains in-frame clones alone and is incomplete. The data contain 25,000 to 35,000 clones, approximately 88% of them singletons. Time point described: week 5, during vaccination. It was 300 ug of mutant IDH1 20-mer peptide that made up each vaccine dose, given with topical imiquimod. The sequencing here drew on PBMCs, taken from a glioma patient whose treatment included an IDH1 peptide vaccine. The receptors here all came from a man younger than 35 with glioma.

This CDR3 is CASSEEVGLAFNEQFF. CDR3 sequence (DNA): TGTGCCAGCAGCGAGGAGGTGGGCCTAGCCTTCAATGAGCAGTTCTTC. The J gene is TRBJ2-1, the V gene TRBV5-8; TRBD2 might be the D (5 bases). Between the trimmed V and J ends, which lost 4 bases and 6 bases, there was a span of 20 bases. Germline loops: CDR1 SGHTS, CDR2 YDEGEE. This CDR3 has 16 residues.

The V call is TRBV29-1, the J call TRBJ2-7; perhaps TRBD2 as D (6 bases). The germline CDR1 and CDR2 sequences are SQVTM and ANQGSEA. Trimming pared 4 bases from V and 8 bases from J, leaving 18 bases between. The CDR3 is 13 residues long. CDR3 in amino acids: CSVAIPGSGKQYF. CDR3 coding DNA: TGCAGCGTTGCTATCCCCGGGAGCGGTAAGCAGTACTTC.

The rearrangement uses TRBV29-1 and TRBJ1-3; TRBD1 might be the D (5 bases). In germline, CDR1 is SQVTM, CDR2 ANQGSEA. This CDR3 is 11 amino acids long. The V end was cut by 6 bases, the J end by 9 bases, with 12 bases between. The CDR3, as DNA: TGCAGCGTCCGGGACGGATCCACCATATATTTT. Protein sequence: CSVRDGSTIYF.

The chain carries TRBV7-9 and TRBJ1-5, with a tentative D call TRBD1 (6 bases). CDR1 SEHNR and CDR2 FQNEAQ come from the germline V gene (reference sequence). V was pared by 1 base and J by 3 bases, with 7 bases between. The CDR3 spans 14 residues. CDR3 in amino acids: CASSLVGHNQPQHF. In DNA, the CDR3 is TGTGCCAGCAGCTTAGTGGGACACAATCAGCCCCAGCATTTT.

The chain has TRBV6-4 and TRBJ2-1; TRBD2 aligns across 10 bases. The CDR3 is made up of 15 amino acids. Germline-derived CDR1 and CDR2 are MRHNA and SNTAGT. V lost 3 bases, J lost 9 bases, and 8 bases stayed unmatched. The CDR3 reads CASSESSGSSSEQFF. Here the CDR3 DNA reads TGTGCCAGCAGTGAATCTAGCGGGAGCTCGAGTGAGCAGTTCTTC.

The J gene is TRBJ1-1, the V gene TRBV5-1, with 7 bases lining up with TRBD1. Germline V CDR1 and CDR2: SGHRS, YFSETQ. This CDR3 spans 15 amino acids. V was clipped by 3 bases and J by 3 bases; unmatched bases: 8. CDR3 loop: CASSSPTGSDTEAFF. CDR3 in DNA: TGCGCCAGCAGCTCCCCGACAGGGAGTGACACTGAAGCTTTCTTT.

This chain links TRBV27 with TRBJ2-1; TRBD2 matches at 13 bases. The CDR3 length is 15 residues. J gave up 9 bases and V 5 bases, and 7 bases lay outside the gene matches. Germline V lookup: CDR1 MNHEY, CDR2 SMNVEV (reference sequence). The CDR3 reads CASSLTSGRAGEQFF. Written as DNA, the CDR3 is TGTGCCAGCAGTCTCACTAGCGGGAGGGCGGGTGAGCAGTTCTTC.

The V gene is TRBV5-4, the J gene TRBJ1-6; a weak D match, TRBD1 (6 bases). The CDR3 runs to 13 residues. The V end was cut by 7 bases, the J end by 11 bases, with 16 bases between. From germline, CDR1 is SGHNT and CDR2 YYREEE (reference sequence). This chain's CDR3 is CASGRAGATPLHF. Here the CDR3 DNA reads TGTGCCAGCGGGAGGGCAGGGGCGACACCCCTCCACTTT.

The chain recombines TRBV6-1 with TRBJ2-7, with D hard to call. Trimming stripped 8 bases from V and 6 bases from J, with 8 bases between. The germline CDR1 and CDR2 sequences are MNHNS and SASEGT. CDR3 length: 10 residues. The CDR3 loop is CASGWFEQYF. The CDR3 nucleotides read TGTGCCAGCGGCTGGTTCGAGCAGTACTTC.

The chain recombines TRBV7-9 with TRBJ2-7; D gene ambiguous. Germline V lookup: CDR1 SEHNR, CDR2 FQNEAQ (reference sequence). V lost 5 bases, J lost 0 bases, and 2 bases lay in between. The CDR3 is made up of 11 amino acids. For the CDR3, the DNA is TGTGCCAGCAGCCCCTCCTACGAGCAGTACTTC. Amino acid sequence: CASSPSYEQYF.

The chain carries TRBV5-6 and TRBJ1-5; no clear D. V was cut by 4 bases and J by 4 bases, with 6 bases left in between. The germline gives CDR1 SGHDT, CDR2 YYEEEE. The CDR3 extends over 12 amino acids. In nucleotides, the CDR3 is TGTGCCAGCAGCCTTGAAAATCAGCCCCAGCATTTT. It translates to CASSLENQPQHF.

The chain has TRBV29-1 and TRBJ2-5; perhaps D is TRBD1 or TRBD2 (5 bases each). Germline V gene data show CDR1 as SQVTM and CDR2 as ANQGSEA. The CDR3 covers 16 residues. V dropped 3 bases and J dropped 4 bases, with 21 bases sitting between them. The CDR3 here is CSVEGSPGRRGETQYF. The CDR3 DNA reads as TGCAGCGTTGAGGGTAGTCCGGGGAGAAGGGGAGAGACCCAGTACTTC.

The chain links TRBV7-2 to TRBJ2-7, with D possibly TRBD2 on 6 matching bases. CDR1 and CDR2 from the germline V gene are SGHTA and FQGNSA. This CDR3 contains 13 residues. V dropped 8 bases and J dropped 2 bases, with 13 bases sitting between them. CDR3 in DNA: TGTGCCAGCGGGCGGGCGGGGACCTACGAGCAGTACTTC. This gives the protein CASGRAGTYEQYF. Based on the CDR3 plus reference TRBV7-2 and TRBJ2-7, the full variable domain is GAGVSQSPSNKVTEKGKDVELRCDPISGHTALYWYRQSLGQGLEFLIYFQGNSAPDKSGLPSDRFSAERTGGSVSTLTIQRTQQEDSAVYLCASGRAGTYEQYFGPGTRLTVT.

The rearrangement links TRBV2 to TRBJ2-1, with 14 bases lining up with TRBD2. The CDR3 loop spans 15 amino acids. Unmatched junction bases numbered 7, after V lost 6 bases and J lost 9 bases. Germline CDR1 SNHLY, CDR2 FYNNEI. CDR3 nucleotides: TGTGCCAGCAGCCGACTAGCGGGAGGGTTTGGTGAGCAGTTCTTC. This gives the protein CASSRLAGGFGEQFF.